This TCR beta chain came from a study of CD4+ T cells in melanoma. TCRdb's table, derived via immunoSEQ multiplex PCR, lists solely in-frame clones and lacks some. The sample carries 15,000 to 20,000 clones, 81% recorded once. Findings and caveats of the study: In melanoma, neoantigen-specific CD4+ T cells reportedly differed in differentiation state. A reported correlation linked neoantigen-specific CD4+ T cells to CD8+, macrophage and B cell function.

This clone was counted only a few times. No antigen is known for it. The sample taken for sequencing was cells from a culture (not recorded whether cultured in vitro). This TCR came from a human donor with melanoma.

The CDR3 sequence: CSVVSGLGETQYF. The CDR3 nucleotides read TGCAGCGTTGTCTCCGGACTAGGAGAGACCCAGTACTTC. The V and J genes are TRBV29-1 and TRBJ2-5; the match to TRBD2 covers 7 bases. CDR3 length equals 13 residues. Germline trimming cut 4 bases from V and 4 bases from J; bases unmatched to any gene: 6. Per the germline V gene, CDR1 is SQVTM and CDR2 is ANQGSEA.